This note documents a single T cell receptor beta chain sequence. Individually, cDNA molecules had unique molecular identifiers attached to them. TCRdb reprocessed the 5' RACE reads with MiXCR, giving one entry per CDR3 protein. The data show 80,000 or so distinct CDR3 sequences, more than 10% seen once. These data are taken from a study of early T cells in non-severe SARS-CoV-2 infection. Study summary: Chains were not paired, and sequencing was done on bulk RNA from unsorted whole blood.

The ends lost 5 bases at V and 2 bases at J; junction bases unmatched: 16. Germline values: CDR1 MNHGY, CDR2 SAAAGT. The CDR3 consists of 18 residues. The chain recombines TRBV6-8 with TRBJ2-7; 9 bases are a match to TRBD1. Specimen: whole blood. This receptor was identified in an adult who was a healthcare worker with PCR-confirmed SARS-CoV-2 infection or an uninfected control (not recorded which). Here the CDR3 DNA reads TGTGCCAGCAGTAGCCCCGGGACAGGGAAGGGGGTTACCTACGAGCAGTACTTC. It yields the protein CASSSPGTGKGVTYEQYF.